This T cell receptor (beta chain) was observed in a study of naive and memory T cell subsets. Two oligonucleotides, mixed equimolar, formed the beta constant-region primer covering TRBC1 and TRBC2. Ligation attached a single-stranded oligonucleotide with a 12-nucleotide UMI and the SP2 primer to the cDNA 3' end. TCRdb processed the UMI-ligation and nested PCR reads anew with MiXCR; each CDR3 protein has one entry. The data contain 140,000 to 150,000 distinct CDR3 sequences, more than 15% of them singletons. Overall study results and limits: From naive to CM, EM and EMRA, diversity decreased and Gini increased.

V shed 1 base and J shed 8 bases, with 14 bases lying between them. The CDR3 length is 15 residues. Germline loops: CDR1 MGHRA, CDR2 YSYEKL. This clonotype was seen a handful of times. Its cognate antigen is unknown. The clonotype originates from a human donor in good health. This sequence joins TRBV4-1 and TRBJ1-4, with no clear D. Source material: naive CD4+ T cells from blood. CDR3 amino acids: CASSQGAAGGEKLFF. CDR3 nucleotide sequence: TGCGCCAGCAGCCAAGGAGCGGCGGGAGGGGAAAAACTGTTTTTT.